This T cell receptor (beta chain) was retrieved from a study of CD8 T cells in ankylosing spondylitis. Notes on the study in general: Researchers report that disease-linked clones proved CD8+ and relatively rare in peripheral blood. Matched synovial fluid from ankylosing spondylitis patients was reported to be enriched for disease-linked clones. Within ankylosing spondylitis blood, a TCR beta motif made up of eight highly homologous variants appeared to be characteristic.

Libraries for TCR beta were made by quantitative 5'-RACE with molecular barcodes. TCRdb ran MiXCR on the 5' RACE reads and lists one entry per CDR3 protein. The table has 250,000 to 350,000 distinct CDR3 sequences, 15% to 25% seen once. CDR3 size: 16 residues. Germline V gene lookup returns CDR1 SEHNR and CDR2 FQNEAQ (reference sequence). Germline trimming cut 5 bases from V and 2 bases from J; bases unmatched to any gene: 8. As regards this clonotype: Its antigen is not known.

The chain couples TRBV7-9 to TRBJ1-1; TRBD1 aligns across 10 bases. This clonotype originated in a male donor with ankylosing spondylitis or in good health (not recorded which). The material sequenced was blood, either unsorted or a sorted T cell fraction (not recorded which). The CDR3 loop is CASSPDRGQGNTEAFF. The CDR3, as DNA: TGTGCCAGCAGCCCCGACAGGGGGCAGGGAAACACTGAAGCTTTCTTT.